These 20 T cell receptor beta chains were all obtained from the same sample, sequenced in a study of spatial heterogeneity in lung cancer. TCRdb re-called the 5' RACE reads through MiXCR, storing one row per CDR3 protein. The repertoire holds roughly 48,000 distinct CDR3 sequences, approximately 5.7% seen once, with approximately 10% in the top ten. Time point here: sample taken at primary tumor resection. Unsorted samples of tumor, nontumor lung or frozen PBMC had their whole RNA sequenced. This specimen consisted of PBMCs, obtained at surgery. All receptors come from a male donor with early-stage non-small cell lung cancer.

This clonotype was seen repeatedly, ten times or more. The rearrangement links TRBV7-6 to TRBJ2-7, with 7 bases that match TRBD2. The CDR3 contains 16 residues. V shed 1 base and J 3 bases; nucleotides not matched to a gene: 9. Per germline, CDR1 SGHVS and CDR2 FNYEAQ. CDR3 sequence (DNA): TGTGCCAGCAGCTTAGAAGCGGGGAGCCACTTCTACGAGCAGTACTTC. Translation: CASSLEAGSHFYEQYF.

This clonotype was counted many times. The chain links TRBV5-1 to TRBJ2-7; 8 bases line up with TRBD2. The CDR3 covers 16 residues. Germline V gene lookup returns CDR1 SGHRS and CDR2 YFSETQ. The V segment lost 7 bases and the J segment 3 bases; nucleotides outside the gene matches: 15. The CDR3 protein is CASCWTLAGGGYEQYF. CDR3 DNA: TGCGCCAGCTGCTGGACCCTGGCGGGAGGAGGCTACGAGCAGTACTTC.

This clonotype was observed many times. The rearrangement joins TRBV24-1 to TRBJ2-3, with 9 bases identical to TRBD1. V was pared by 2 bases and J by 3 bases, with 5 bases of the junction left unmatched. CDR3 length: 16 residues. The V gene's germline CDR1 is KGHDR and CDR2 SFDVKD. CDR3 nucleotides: TGTGCCACCAGTGATTGGGACAGGGAGGGGACAGATACGCAGTATTTT. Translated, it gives CATSDWDREGTDTQYF.

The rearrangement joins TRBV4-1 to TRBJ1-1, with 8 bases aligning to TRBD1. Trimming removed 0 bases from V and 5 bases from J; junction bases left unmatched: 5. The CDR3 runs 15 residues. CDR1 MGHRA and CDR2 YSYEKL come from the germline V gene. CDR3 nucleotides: TGCGCCAGCAGCCAAGACGACAGGGGATATACTGAAGCTTTCTTT. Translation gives CASSQDDRGYTEAFF.

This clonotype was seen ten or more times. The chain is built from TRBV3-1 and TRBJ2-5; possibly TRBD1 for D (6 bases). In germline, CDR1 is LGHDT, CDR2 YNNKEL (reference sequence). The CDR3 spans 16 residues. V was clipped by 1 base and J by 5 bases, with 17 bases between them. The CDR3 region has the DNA TGTGCCAGCAGCCAAGCCAAACTAGGGGGAGCCGAGACCCAGTACTTC. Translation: CASSQAKLGGAETQYF.

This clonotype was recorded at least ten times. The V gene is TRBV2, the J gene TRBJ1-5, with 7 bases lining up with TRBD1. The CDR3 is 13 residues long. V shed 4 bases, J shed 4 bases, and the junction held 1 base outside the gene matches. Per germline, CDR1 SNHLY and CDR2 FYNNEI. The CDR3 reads CASSGDSNQPQHF. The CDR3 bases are TGTGCCAGCAGTGGGGACAGTAATCAGCCCCAGCATTTT. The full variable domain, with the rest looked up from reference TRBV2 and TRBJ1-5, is EPEVTQTPSHQVTQMGQEVILRCVPISNHLYFYWYRQILGQKVEFLVSFYNNEISEKSEIFDDQFSVERPDGSNFTLKIRSTKLEDSAMYFCASSGDSNQPQHFGDGTRLSIL.

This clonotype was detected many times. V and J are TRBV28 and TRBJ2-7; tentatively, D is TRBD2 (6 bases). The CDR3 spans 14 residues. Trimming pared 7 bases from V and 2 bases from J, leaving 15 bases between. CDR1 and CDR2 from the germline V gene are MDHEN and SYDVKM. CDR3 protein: CASTWEAGPYEQYF. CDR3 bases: TGTGCCAGCACCTGGGAGGCCGGTCCCTACGAGCAGTACTTC.

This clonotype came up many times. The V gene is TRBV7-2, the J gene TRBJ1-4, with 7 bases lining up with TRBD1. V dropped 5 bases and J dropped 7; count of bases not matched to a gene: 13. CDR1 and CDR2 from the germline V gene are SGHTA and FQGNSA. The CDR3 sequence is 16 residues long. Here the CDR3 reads CASSDPRQGRGEKLFF. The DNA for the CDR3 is TGTGCCAGCAGCGACCCCAGACAGGGCCGTGGTGAAAAACTGTTTTTT.

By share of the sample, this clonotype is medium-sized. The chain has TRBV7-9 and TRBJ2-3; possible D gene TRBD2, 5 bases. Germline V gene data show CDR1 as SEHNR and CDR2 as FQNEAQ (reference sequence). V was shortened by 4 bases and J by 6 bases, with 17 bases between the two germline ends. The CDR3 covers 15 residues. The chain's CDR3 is CASSSTPSSPDTQYF. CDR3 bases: TGTGCCAGCAGCTCCACCCCCTCTAGCCCCGATACGCAGTATTTT.

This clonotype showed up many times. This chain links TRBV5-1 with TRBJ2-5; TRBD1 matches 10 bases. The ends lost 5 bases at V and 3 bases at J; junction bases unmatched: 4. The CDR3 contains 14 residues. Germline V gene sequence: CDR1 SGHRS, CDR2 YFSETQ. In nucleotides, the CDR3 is TGCGCCAGCAGTATCGGGACAGGGGAAGAGACCCAGTACTTC. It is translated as CASSIGTGEETQYF. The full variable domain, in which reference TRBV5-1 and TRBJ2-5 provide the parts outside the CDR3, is KAGVTQTPRYLIKTRGQQVTLSCSPISGHRSVSWYQQTPGQGLQFLFEYFSETQRNKGNFPGRFSGRQFSNSRSEMNVSTLELGDSALYLCASSIGTGEETQYFGPGTRLLVL.

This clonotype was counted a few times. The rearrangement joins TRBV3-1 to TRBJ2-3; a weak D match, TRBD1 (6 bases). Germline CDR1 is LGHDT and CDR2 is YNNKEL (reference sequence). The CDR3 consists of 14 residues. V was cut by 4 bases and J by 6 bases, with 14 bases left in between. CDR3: CASSLGTQSDTQYF. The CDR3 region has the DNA TGTGCCAGCAGCCTGGGGACACAGTCGGATACGCAGTATTTT.

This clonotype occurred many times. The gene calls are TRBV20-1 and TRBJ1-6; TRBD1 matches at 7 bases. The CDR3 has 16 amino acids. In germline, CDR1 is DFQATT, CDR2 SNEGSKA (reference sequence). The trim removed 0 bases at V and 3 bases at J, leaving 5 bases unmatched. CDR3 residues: CSARDPRQGYNSPLHF. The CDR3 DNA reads TGCAGTGCTAGAGATCCGCGACAGGGCTATAATTCACCCCTCCACTTT.

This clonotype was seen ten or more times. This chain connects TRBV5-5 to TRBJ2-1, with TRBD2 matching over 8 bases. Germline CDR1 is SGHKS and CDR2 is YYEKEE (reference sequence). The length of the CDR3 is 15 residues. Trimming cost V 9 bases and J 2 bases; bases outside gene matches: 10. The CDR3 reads CATRVLADAYNEQFF. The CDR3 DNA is TGTGCCACCAGGGTACTAGCGGATGCCTACAATGAGCAGTTCTTC.

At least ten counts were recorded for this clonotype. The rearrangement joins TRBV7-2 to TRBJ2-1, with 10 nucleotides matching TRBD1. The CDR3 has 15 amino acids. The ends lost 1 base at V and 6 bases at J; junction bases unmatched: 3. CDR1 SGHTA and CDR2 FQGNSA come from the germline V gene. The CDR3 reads CASSLVGTGVNEQFF. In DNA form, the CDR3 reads TGTGCCAGCAGCTTAGTAGGGACAGGGGTCAATGAGCAGTTCTTC. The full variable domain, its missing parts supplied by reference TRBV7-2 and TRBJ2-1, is GAGVSQSPSNKVTEKGKDVELRCDPISGHTALYWYRQSLGQGLEFLIYFQGNSAPDKSGLPSDRFSAERTGGSVSTLTIQRTQQEDSAVYLCASSLVGTGVNEQFFGPGTRLTVL.

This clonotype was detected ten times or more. Written as DNA, the CDR3 is TGTGCCAGCAGTTACCGTAGCGGGAGGGTTAATGAGCAGTTCTTC. Translating it yields CASSYRSGRVNEQFF. The V call is TRBV6-5, the J call TRBJ2-1; 11 bases match TRBD2. Per the germline V gene, CDR1 is MNHEY and CDR2 is SVGAGI. This CDR3 contains 15 residues. V dropped 2 bases and J dropped 7; count of bases not matched to a gene: 4.

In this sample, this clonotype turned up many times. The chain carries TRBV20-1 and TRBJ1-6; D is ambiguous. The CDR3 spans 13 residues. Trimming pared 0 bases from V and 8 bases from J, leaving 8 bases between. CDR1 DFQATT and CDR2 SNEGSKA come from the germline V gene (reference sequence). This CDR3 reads CSARDQPDSPLHF. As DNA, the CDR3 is TGCAGTGCTAGAGATCAGCCAGATTCACCCCTCCACTTT.

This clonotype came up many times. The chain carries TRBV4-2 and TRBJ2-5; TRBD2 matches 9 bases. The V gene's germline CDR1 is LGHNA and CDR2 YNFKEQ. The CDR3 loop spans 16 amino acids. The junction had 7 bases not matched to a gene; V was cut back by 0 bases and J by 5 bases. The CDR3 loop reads CASSQDDRAGGETQYF. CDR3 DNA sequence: TGTGCCAGCAGCCAAGATGATAGGGCGGGAGGGGAGACCCAGTACTTC.

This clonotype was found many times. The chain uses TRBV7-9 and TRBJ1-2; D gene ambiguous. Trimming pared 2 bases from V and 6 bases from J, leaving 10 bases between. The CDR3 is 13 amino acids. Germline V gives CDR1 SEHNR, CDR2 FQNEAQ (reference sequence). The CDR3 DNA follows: TGTGCCAGCAGCTTATCCCTGGACCATGGCTACACCTTC. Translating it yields CASSLSLDHGYTF.

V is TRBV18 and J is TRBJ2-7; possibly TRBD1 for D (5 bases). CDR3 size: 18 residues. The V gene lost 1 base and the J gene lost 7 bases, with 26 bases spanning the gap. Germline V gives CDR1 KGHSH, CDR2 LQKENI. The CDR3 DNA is TGTGCCAGCTCACCACTCGGGTATGGGGCCGGATCGCGGTCGGAGCAGTACTTC. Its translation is CASSPLGYGAGSRSEQYF.

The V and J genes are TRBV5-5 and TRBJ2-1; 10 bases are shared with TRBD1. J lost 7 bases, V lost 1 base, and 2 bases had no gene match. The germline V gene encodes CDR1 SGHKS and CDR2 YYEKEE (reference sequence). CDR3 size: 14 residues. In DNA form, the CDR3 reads TGTGCCAGCAGCTTGAGGACAGGGGGAAATGAGCAGTTCTTC. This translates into CASSLRTGGNEQFF.